Following are 4 T cell receptor beta chains from one sample sequenced in a study of T cells in localized non-small cell lung cancer. TCRdb's copy holds only in-frame clones and misses some; the assay was immunoSEQ multiplex PCR. The data show roughly 13,000 clones, roughly 89% seen once. Sequencing was performed on peripheral blood mononuclear cells, taken before any cancer treatment. These receptors were obtained from a man aged 40 to 70 with stage III lung adenocarcinoma.

The genes are TRBV5-8 and TRBJ1-2; D unclear. V was cut by 3 bases and J by 7 bases, with 16 bases left in between. The CDR3 is 14 amino acids. Germline assignment: CDR1 SGHTS and CDR2 YDEGEE. Written as DNA, the CDR3 is TGTGCCAGCAGCTACCCCGGACGGAAGGTTGGCTACACCTTC. It translates to CASSYPGRKVGYTF.

CDR3 protein: CATSRDTTYNEQFF. The CDR3, as DNA: TGTGCCACCTCCCGGGACACAACCTACAATGAGCAGTTCTTC. This chain uses TRBV19 with TRBJ2-1; TRBD1 is a possible D gene (6 bases). CDR3 size: 14 residues. The germline V and J ends were trimmed by 10 bases and 2 bases, with 15 bases remaining between them. Germline V gives CDR1 LNHDA, CDR2 SQIVND (reference sequence).

The chain is built from TRBV6-5 and TRBJ2-7, with 7 bases identical to TRBD1. The CDR3 has 13 residues. CDR1 MNHEY and CDR2 SVGAGI come from the germline V gene. V trimming: 2 bases; J trimming: 6 bases; junction bases outside the gene matches: 4. The CDR3 bases are TGTGCCAGCAGTTACAGACAGGGCTCCGAGCAGTACTTC. This encodes CASSYRQGSEQYF.

V and J are TRBV27 and TRBJ2-1; 11 positions agree with TRBD2. With 4 bases clipped from V and 4 bases from J, the junction kept 12 bases outside the gene matches. From germline, CDR1 is MNHEY and CDR2 SMNVEV (reference sequence). The CDR3 spans 18 residues. CDR3 region: CASSSTTRRLAGYNEQFF. DNA of the CDR3: TGTGCCAGCAGTTCAACGACAAGAAGACTAGCGGGGTACAATGAGCAGTTCTTC.